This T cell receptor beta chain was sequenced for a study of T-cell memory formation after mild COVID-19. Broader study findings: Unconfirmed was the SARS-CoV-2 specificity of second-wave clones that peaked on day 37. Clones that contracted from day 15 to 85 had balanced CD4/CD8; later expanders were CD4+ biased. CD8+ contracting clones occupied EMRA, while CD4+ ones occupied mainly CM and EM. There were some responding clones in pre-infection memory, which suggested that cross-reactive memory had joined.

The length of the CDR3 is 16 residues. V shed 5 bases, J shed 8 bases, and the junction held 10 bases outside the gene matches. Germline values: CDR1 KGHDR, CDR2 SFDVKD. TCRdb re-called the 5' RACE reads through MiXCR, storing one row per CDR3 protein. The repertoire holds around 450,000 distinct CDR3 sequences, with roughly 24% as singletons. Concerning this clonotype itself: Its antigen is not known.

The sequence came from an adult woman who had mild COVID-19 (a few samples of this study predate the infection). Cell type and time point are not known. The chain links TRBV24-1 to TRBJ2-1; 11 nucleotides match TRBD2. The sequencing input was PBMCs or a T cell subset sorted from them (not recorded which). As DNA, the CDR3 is TGTGCCACCAGTGGAGTTAGCGGGGGGGCGTTTTATGAGCAGTTCTTC. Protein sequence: CATSGVSGGAFYEQFF.